This entry lists 30 T cell receptor beta chains sequenced from one sample in a study of T-cell reconstitution after alpha-beta-depleted transplantation in children. TCRbeta library preparation incorporated unique molecular identifiers. TCRdb called the PCR reads again in MiXCR, with one record for every CDR3 protein. This table has roughly 300,000 distinct CDR3 sequences, 10% appearing once. Sequencing used PBMCs from the stem cell graft donor, obtained from the stem cell graft. These receptors came from a human donor who donated a stem cell graft to a child with acute lymphoblastic leukemia.

The chain joins TRBV7-8 to TRBJ2-1, with TRBD1 matching 7 bases. Germline CDR1 and CDR2: SGHVS and FQNEAQ. The V and J ends lost 4 bases and 4 bases, in that order; junction bases with no gene match: 10. CDR3 length: 16 amino acids. CDR3 sequence reads: CASSYPGGDSYNEQFF. CDR3 DNA sequence: TGTGCCAGCAGCTATCCAGGGGGAGACTCTTACAATGAGCAGTTCTTC.

This clonotype was detected ten times or more. The chain recombines TRBV4-1 with TRBJ2-7; D could derive from TRBD1 or TRBD2 (5 bases each). Between the trimmed V and J ends, which lost 0 bases and 3 bases, there was a span of 15 bases. Germline CDR1 MGHRA, CDR2 YSYEKL. The CDR3 has 16 amino acids. The CDR3 DNA reads TGCGCCAGCAGCCAAGATCGGGACCCTACGAACTACGAGCAGTACTTC. This translates into CASSQDRDPTNYEQYF.

This clonotype was seen repeatedly, ten times or more. This CDR3 is CASSQGPGQGHNEQFF. The DNA of the CDR3 is TGTGCCAGCAGCCAAGGGCCGGGACAGGGCCACAATGAGCAGTTCTTC. V is TRBV4-2 and J is TRBJ2-1; 9 bases map to TRBD1. CDR1 LGHNA and CDR2 YNFKEQ come from the germline V gene. Trimming took 1 base from V and 5 from J; bases not matched to a gene: 6. The CDR3 length is 16 residues.

The V call is TRBV6-5, the J call TRBJ1-6, with 8 bases fitting TRBD1. CDR3 length: 15 amino acids. Germline V CDR1 and CDR2: MNHEY, SVGAGI. Trimming took 2 bases from V and 9 from J; bases not matched to a gene: 6. The DNA for the CDR3 is TGTGCCAGCAGTTACGGGGGGCAGGGGGCTTCACCCCTCCACTTT. Translation: CASSYGGQGASPLHF.

This clonotype was counted between two and nine times. The chain recombines TRBV20-1 with TRBJ2-1; 10 positions agree with TRBD1. The J segment lost 3 bases and the V segment lost 5 bases, leaving 7 bases of the junction unmatched. The germline CDR1 and CDR2 sequences are DFQATT and SNEGSKA (reference sequence). The CDR3 extends over 15 amino acids. CDR3 amino acids: CSAGPTGGSYNEQFF. In nucleotides, the CDR3 is TGCAGTGCTGGACCGACAGGGGGCAGCTACAATGAGCAGTTCTTC.

This clonotype came up a few times. The rearrangement joins TRBV2 to TRBJ2-5; TRBD2 aligns across 15 bases. Germline CDR1 reads SNHLY; CDR2 reads FYNNEI. The CDR3 length is 16 residues. Losses at the gene ends were 1 base for V and 4 bases for J; bases not matched to a gene: 1. The CDR3 here is CASSEEGLAGGETQYF. Written as DNA, the CDR3 is TGTGCCAGCAGTGAAGAGGGACTAGCGGGAGGAGAGACCCAGTACTTC.

This clonotype appeared a few times. The genes are TRBV10-3 and TRBJ2-2; 8 nucleotides align to TRBD1. The germline CDR1 and CDR2 sequences are ENHRY and SYGVKD. Unmatched junction bases numbered 11, after V lost 6 bases and J lost 5 bases. The CDR3 is 16 amino acids. The CDR3 nucleotides are TGTGCCATCAGCGCCACGGACAGGGACTTAACCGGGGAGCTGTTTTTT. Translated, it gives CAISATDRDLTGELFF.

The chain joins TRBV6-2 or TRBV6-3 to TRBJ2-7, with a tentative D call TRBD1 (6 bases). In germline, CDR1 is MNHEY, CDR2 SVGEGT. The CDR3 is 15 residues long. The germline V and J ends were trimmed by 4 bases and 3 bases, with 16 bases remaining between them. CDR3 DNA sequence: TGTGCCAGCAGTTCCCAGGGGCTTTCCATCTACGAGCAGTACTTC. Amino acids: CASSSQGLSIYEQYF.

The chain recombines TRBV12-3 or TRBV12-4 with TRBJ2-7, with D perhaps TRBD1 (5 bases). The V gene lost 6 bases and the J gene lost 7 bases, with 10 bases spanning the gap. CDR3 length: 11 residues. The CDR3 sequence: CASSQAGEQYF. CDR3 nucleotides: TGTGCCAGCAGCCAGGCAGGGGAGCAGTACTTC.

The chain carries TRBV4-1 and TRBJ2-3, with D possibly TRBD1 on 7 matching bases. The CDR3 runs to 15 residues. Trimming took 3 bases from V and 4 from J, leaving 14 bases between them. CDR1 and CDR2 from the germline V gene are MGHRA and YSYEKL. For the CDR3, the DNA is TGCGCCAGCAGCCAGAACGGAGGGGGCGCAGATACGCAGTATTTT. Amino acid sequence: CASSQNGGGADTQYF.

The chain combines TRBV6-5 with TRBJ2-3, with a possible D match to TRBD2 (6 bases). CDR1 and CDR2 from the germline V gene are MNHEY and SVGAGI. Trimming pared 2 bases from V and 4 bases from J, leaving 13 bases between. The CDR3 has 15 amino acids. The CDR3 here is CASSYGRPGPDTQYF. CDR3 bases: TGTGCCAGCAGTTACGGGAGGCCGGGCCCAGATACGCAGTATTTT.

This clonotype was seen a handful of times. V gene TRBV5-1 combines with J gene TRBJ2-5; D is unclear. Germline lookup yields CDR1 SGHRS and CDR2 YFSETQ. The CDR3 length is 12 residues. Trimming pared 1 base from V and 5 bases from J, leaving 6 bases between. For the CDR3, the DNA is TGCGCCAGCAGCTTGCTAACGGAGACCCAGTACTTC. Translation: CASSLLTETQYF.

For this clonotype: Just one base apart from a much larger clone, this may be a read error. The chain employs TRBV6-6 and TRBJ2-2, with 7 bases that match TRBD2. The length of the CDR3 is 11 residues. Germline values: CDR1 MNHNY, CDR2 SVGAGI (reference sequence). The CDR3 DNA is TGTGCCATCCTGCGGGGCGGGGGGCTGTTTTTT. It encodes CAILRGGGLFF.

At least ten counts were recorded for this clonotype. The chain has TRBV12-3 or TRBV12-4 and TRBJ1-4; D call uncertain. V gave up 4 bases and J gave up 8 bases, with 14 bases separating them. The CDR3 is 14 residues long. The CDR3 DNA reads as TGTGCCAGCAGTTCGAGGCACCAGGAAGAAAAACTGTTTTTT. Translation gives CASSSRHQEEKLFF.

This chain connects TRBV9 to TRBJ2-2; D remains ambiguous. V was trimmed by 4 bases and J by 4 bases, leaving 11 bases between them. The CDR3 contains 14 residues. CDR1 is SGDLS and CDR2 is YYNGEE in the germline V gene. CDR3 in DNA: TGTGCCAGCAGCCCTTGGACCTCCACCGGGGAGCTGTTTTTT. Its translation: CASSPWTSTGELFF.

This clonotype was counted a few times. This rearrangement joins TRBV12-3 or TRBV12-4 to TRBJ2-1; 10 bases agree with TRBD2. J lost 3 bases, V lost 5 bases, and 4 bases had no gene match. The CDR3 sequence is 15 residues long. The CDR3 is CASSPSGRFYNEQFF. CDR3 bases: TGTGCCAGCAGTCCTAGCGGGAGATTCTACAATGAGCAGTTCTTC.

In its sample, this clonotype was seen a few times. The chain combines TRBV6-5 with TRBJ2-3; 11 positions agree with TRBD1. The CDR3 consists of 17 residues. After removal of 4 bases from V and 1 base from J, the junction contained 7 bases not matched to a gene. CDR1 is MNHEY, CDR2 SVGAGI, per germline. CDR3 bases: TGTGCCAGCAGTTGGGGACAGGGGGGACTAGGCACAGATACGCAGTATTTT. Its translation is CASSWGQGGLGTDTQYF.

This clonotype was seen more than once but under ten times. The genes are TRBV24-1 and TRBJ2-2; D is possibly TRBD2 (6 bases). This CDR3 has 15 residues. Germline CDR1 is KGHDR and CDR2 is SFDVKD. Trimming took off 1 base at V and 1 base at J, with 6 bases between the two ends. CDR3 bases: TGTGCCACCAGTGATTTCGGGGGGAACACCGGGGAGCTGTTTTTT. It is translated as CATSDFGGNTGELFF.

This clonotype came up a few times. This CDR3 reads CSASSRDSYNEQFF. DNA of the CDR3: TGCAGTGCCTCAAGCAGGGACAGCTACAATGAGCAGTTCTTC. The V and J genes are TRBV20-1 and TRBJ2-1, with 7 bases lining up with TRBD1. J was trimmed by 3 bases and V by 6 bases; bases with no gene match: 8. CDR1 and CDR2 (germline): DFQATT, SNEGSKA (reference sequence). The CDR3 runs 14 residues.

V usage is TRBV7-9 and J usage is TRBJ2-7, with 10 bases lining up with TRBD2. Germline V gene sequence: CDR1 SEHNR, CDR2 FQNEAQ (reference sequence). The junction had 0 bases not matched to a gene; V was cut back by 1 base and J by 0 bases. The CDR3 loop spans 15 amino acids. Here the CDR3 DNA reads TGTGCCAGCAGCTTAGAGCGGGAGGGCTCCTACGAGCAGTACTTC. This sequence encodes CASSLEREGSYEQYF.

The chain couples TRBV7-9 to TRBJ2-2; D might be TRBD1 or TRBD2, each matching 6 bases. This CDR3 contains 16 residues. Between the trimmed V and J ends, which lost 5 bases and 4 bases, there was a span of 17 bases. Looked up from germline, CDR1 is SEHNR and CDR2 is FQNEAQ (reference sequence). The CDR3 DNA reads TGTGCCAGCAGCCTAATCGGAGGGGGTCGCACCGGGGAGCTGTTTTTT. Protein product: CASSLIGGGRTGELFF.

The chain couples TRBV7-3 to TRBJ2-6; the D is unclear. Looked up from germline, CDR1 is SGHTA and CDR2 is FQGTGA. The CDR3 extends over 16 amino acids. V was cut by 1 base and J by 0 bases, with 7 bases left in between. The CDR3: CASSLMGHSGANVLTF. Here the CDR3 DNA reads TGTGCCAGCAGCTTAATGGGCCACTCTGGGGCCAACGTCCTGACTTTC.

This clonotype was detected a few times. The chain recombines TRBV6-1 with TRBJ1-5; weak D call: TRBD1 (5 bases). Germline V gene data show CDR1 as MNHNS and CDR2 as SASEGT. This CDR3 has 16 amino acids. Deletions cut 10 bases from V and 7 bases from J, with 26 bases between. CDR3 nucleotide sequence: TGTGCCACCATAGAGTCCGGGACCTTCCTCGGGCAGCCCCAGCATTTT. Translation gives CATIESGTFLGQPQHF.

The gene calls are TRBV20-1 and TRBJ2-7; D remains ambiguous. Trimming took off 3 bases at V and 7 bases at J, with 13 bases between the two ends. The CDR3 runs 12 residues. Germline V CDR1 and CDR2: DFQATT, SNEGSKA (reference sequence). The CDR3 protein is CSASSGVGEQYF. CDR3 nucleotides: TGCAGTGCTAGTTCTGGAGTAGGAGAGCAGTACTTC.

V and J are TRBV27 and TRBJ2-1, with 8 bases matching TRBD2. Unmatched junction bases numbered 16, after V lost 3 bases and J lost 6 bases. Germline CDR1 reads MNHEY; CDR2 reads SMNVEV (reference sequence). The CDR3 is 18 amino acids. CDR3 sequence: CASSFPGDGAGDLNEQFF. Here the CDR3 DNA reads TGTGCCAGCAGTTTCCCCGGGGACGGAGCGGGAGATCTCAATGAGCAGTTCTTC.

V usage is TRBV5-1 and J usage is TRBJ2-2; D might be TRBD1 (5 bases). The ends were cut back, 4 bases at V and 2 bases at J, with 12 bases in the middle. The germline V gene encodes CDR1 SGHRS and CDR2 YFSETQ. The length of the CDR3 is 15 residues. Here the CDR3 reads CASSAQDTNTGELFF. The CDR3 bases are TGCGCCAGCAGCGCCCAGGACACAAACACCGGGGAGCTGTTTTTT.

J is TRBJ2-5 and V is TRBV28; 8 bases map to TRBD1. CDR1 is MDHEN and CDR2 is SYDVKM in the germline V gene. CDR3 length equals 14 residues. V dropped 5 bases and J dropped 2; count of bases not matched to a gene: 4. CDR3 sequence (DNA): TGTGCCAGCAGTCCCGGGACAGGTCAAGAGACCCAGTACTTC. Protein sequence: CASSPGTGQETQYF.

This clonotype was picked up many times. The CDR3 spells CASRRTGRYEQYF. Here the CDR3 DNA reads TGCGCCAGTCGTAGGACGGGCCGGTACGAGCAGTACTTC. The chain is built from TRBV5-1 and TRBJ2-7; D remains unclear. Trimming removed 8 bases at V and 4 bases at J, with 16 bases between. The CDR3 is 13 residues long. The germline CDR1 and CDR2 sequences are SGHRS and YFSETQ.

This clonotype was picked up a small number of times. The rearrangement links TRBV25-1 to TRBJ2-6, with 8 bases aligning to TRBD1. The V and J ends lost 4 bases and 4 bases, in that order; junction bases with no gene match: 12. The germline CDR1 and CDR2 sequences are MGHDK and SYGVNS. The CDR3 totals 18 residues. CDR3: CASSGRDRTPSGANVLTF. Written as DNA, the CDR3 is TGTGCCAGCAGTGGACGGGACAGGACCCCCTCCGGGGCCAACGTCCTGACTTTC.

At least ten counts were recorded for this clonotype. The chain couples TRBV20-1 to TRBJ2-1, with 14 positions matching TRBD2. Unmatched junction bases numbered 6, after V lost 5 bases and J lost 9 bases. This CDR3 has 14 residues. Germline CDR1 reads DFQATT; CDR2 reads SNEGSKA (reference sequence). The CDR3: CSAETSGRAAEQFF. The CDR3 coding sequence is TGCAGTGCTGAGACTAGCGGGAGGGCCGCTGAGCAGTTCTTC.